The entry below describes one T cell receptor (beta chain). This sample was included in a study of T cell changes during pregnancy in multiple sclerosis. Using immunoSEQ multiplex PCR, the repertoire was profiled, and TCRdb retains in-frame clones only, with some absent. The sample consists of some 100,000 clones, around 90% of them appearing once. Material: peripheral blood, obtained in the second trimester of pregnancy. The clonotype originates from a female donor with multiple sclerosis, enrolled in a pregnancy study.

CDR3 in amino acids: CASSTGGVYGYTF. For the CDR3, the DNA is TGTGCCAGCAGTACTGGAGGGGTCTATGGCTACACCTTC. The chain joins TRBV28 to TRBJ1-2, with D possibly TRBD1 on 5 matching bases. The germline CDR1 and CDR2 sequences are MDHEN and SYDVKM. The CDR3 consists of 13 residues. V was pared by 5 bases and J by 4 bases, with 11 bases between.